One and the same sample provided the 4 T cell receptor beta chains below, sequenced in a study of blood T cell repertoires in COVID-19. Data came from immunoSEQ multiplex PCR; TCRdb stores just in-frame clones and leaves some out. The sample records roughly 250,000 clones, 82% being singletons. Sequencing used peripheral blood. These TCRs come from a woman in her sixties or seventies with acute or convalescent COVID-19.

The chain joins TRBV2 to TRBJ2-3; D remains ambiguous. V was clipped by 0 bases and J by 2 bases, with 12 bases between them. CDR3 size: 16 residues. In germline, CDR1 is SNHLY, CDR2 FYNNEI. CDR3 nucleotides: TGTGCCAGCAGTGAAGCGCTTTTGGCCCACACAGATACGCAGTATTTT. Its translation: CASSEALLAHTDTQYF.

The chain links TRBV5-4 to TRBJ1-3, with D possibly being TRBD1 (6 bases). Germline CDR1 and CDR2: SGHNT and YYREEE (reference sequence). V dropped 3 bases and J dropped 3 bases, with 16 bases sitting between them. This CDR3 region has 16 residues. CDR3: CASSSHPDSLGNTIYF. The CDR3 bases are TGTGCCAGCAGCTCCCATCCGGACAGCCTTGGAAACACCATATATTTT.

The gene calls are TRBV4-1 and TRBJ2-7; maybe TRBD1 (6 bases). The V gene's germline CDR1 is MGHRA and CDR2 YSYEKL. The CDR3 spans 15 residues. With 0 bases removed from V and 3 bases from J, the gap between germline ends came to 12 bases. In DNA form, the CDR3 reads TGCGCCAGCAGCCAAGAGCAGGGGCATAACTACGAGCAGTACTTC. Translating it yields CASSQEQGHNYEQYF.

The chain couples TRBV12-3 or TRBV12-4 to TRBJ1-5; D uncertain. The length of the CDR3 is 13 residues. V shed 3 bases and J shed 5 bases, with 8 bases lying between them. This CDR3 is CASSFGGDQPQHF. The CDR3 coding sequence is TGTGCCAGCAGTTTCGGTGGAGATCAGCCCCAGCATTTT.